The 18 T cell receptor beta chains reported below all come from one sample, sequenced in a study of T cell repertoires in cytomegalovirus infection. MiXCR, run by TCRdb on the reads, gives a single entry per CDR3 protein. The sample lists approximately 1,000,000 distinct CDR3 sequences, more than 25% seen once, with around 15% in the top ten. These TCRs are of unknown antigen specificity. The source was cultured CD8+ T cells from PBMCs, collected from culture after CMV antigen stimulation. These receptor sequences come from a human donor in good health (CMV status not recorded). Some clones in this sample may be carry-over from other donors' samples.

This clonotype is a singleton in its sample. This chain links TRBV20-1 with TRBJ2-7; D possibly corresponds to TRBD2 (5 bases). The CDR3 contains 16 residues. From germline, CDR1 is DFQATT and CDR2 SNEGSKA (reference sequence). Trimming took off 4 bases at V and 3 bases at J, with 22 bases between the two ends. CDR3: CSAISSGLGRYYEQYF. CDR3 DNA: TGCAGTGCTATCTCTTCGGGATTAGGACGGTACTACGAGCAGTACTTC.

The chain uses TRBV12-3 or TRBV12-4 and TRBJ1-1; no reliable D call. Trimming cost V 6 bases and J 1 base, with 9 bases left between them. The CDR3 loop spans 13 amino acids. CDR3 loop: CASSIQRNTEAFF. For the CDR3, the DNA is TGTGCCAGCAGCATACAGAGGAACACTGAAGCTTTCTTT.

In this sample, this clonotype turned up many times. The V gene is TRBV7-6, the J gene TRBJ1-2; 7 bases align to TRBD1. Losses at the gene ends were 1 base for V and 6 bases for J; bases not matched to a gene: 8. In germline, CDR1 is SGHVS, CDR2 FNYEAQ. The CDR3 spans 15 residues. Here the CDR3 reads CASSLEITGVDGYTF. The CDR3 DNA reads TGTGCCAGCAGCTTAGAGATAACAGGGGTGGATGGCTACACCTTC.

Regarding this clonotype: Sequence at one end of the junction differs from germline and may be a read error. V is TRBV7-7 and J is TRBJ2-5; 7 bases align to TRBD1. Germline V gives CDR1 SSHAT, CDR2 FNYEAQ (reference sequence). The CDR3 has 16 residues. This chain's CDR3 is CASSPDLPQGQETQYF. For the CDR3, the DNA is TGTGCTAGCAGTCCCGACCTACCCCAGGGACAGGAGACCCAGTACTTC. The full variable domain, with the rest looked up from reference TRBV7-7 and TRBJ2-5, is GAGVSQSPRYKVTKRGQDVTLRCDPISSHATLYWYQQALGQGPEFLTYFNYEAQPDKSGLPSDRFSAERPEGSISTLTIQRTEQRDSAMYRCASSPDLPQGQETQYFGPGTRLLVL.

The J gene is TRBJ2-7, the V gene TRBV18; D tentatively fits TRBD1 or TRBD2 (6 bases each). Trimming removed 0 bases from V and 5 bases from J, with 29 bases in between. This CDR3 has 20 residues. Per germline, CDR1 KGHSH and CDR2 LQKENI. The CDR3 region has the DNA TGTGCCAGCTCACCACCGGGGGGCCCTGGGGCGGGCCCAGGGACCCACGAGCAGTACGTC. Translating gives CASSPPGGPGAGPGTHEQYV.

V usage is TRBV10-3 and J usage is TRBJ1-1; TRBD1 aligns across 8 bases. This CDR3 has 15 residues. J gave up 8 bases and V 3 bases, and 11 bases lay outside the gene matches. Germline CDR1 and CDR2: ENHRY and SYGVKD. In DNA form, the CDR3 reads TGTGCCATCAGTGATCCAGGGGGCCGAGACTTAGAAGCTTTCTTT. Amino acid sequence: CAISDPGGRDLEAFF.

Written as DNA, the CDR3 is TGTGCCAGCAGCCTGACAGGGAAGGTTGAAAAACTGTTTTTT. The encoded protein is CASSLTGKVEKLFF. The chain couples TRBV6-1 to TRBJ1-4; the match to TRBD1 covers 7 bases. V trimming: 6 bases; J trimming: 7 bases; junction bases outside the gene matches: 8. The germline V gene has CDR1 MNHNS and CDR2 SASEGT. The CDR3 runs to 14 residues.

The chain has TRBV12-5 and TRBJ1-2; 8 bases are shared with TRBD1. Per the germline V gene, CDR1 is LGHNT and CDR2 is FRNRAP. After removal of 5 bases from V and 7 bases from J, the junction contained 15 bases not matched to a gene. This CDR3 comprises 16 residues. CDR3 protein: CASGPGLVDREGGYTF. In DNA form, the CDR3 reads TGTGCTAGTGGTCCCGGGTTAGTGGACAGGGAGGGTGGCTACACCTTC.

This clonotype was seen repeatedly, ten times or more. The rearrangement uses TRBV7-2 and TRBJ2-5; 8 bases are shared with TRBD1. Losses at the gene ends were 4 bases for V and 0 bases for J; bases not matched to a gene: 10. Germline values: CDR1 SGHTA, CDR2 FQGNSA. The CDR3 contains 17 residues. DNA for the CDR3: TGTGCCAGCAGCTACCGACAGGGGTTGGGGTACCAAGAGACCCAGTACTTC. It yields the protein CASSYRQGLGYQETQYF.

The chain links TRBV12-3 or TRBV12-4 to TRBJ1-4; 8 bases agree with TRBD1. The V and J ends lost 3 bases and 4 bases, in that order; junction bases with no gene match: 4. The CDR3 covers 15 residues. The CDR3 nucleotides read TGTGCCAGCAGTTTGACCACAGGGGGTAATGAAAAACTGTTTTTT. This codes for CASSLTTGGNEKLFF.

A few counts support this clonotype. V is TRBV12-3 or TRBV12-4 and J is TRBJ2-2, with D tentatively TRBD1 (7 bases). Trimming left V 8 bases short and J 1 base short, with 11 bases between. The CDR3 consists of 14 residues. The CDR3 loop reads CASGRTGNTGELFF. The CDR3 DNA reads TGTGCCAGCGGGAGGACAGGGAACACCGGGGAGCTGTTTTTT.

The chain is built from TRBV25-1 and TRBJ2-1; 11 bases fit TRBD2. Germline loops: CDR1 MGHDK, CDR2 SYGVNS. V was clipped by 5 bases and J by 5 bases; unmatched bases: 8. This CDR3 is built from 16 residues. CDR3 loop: CASSRIAGGPNNEQFF. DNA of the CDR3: TGTGCCAGCAGTCGAATAGCGGGGGGGCCCAACAATGAGCAGTTCTTC.

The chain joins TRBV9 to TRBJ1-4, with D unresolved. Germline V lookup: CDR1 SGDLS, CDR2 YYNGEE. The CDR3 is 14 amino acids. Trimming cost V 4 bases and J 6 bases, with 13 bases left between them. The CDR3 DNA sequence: TGTGCCAGCAGCCCGCCCCAGGCGGATGAAAAACTGTTTTTT. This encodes CASSPPQADEKLFF.

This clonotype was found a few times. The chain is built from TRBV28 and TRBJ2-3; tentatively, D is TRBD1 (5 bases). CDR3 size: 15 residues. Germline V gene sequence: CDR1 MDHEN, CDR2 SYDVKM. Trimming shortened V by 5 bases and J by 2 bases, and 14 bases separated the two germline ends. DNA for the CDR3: TGTGCCAGCAGTCCTGGGGCCGGGTACACAGATACGCAGTATTTT. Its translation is CASSPGAGYTDTQYF.

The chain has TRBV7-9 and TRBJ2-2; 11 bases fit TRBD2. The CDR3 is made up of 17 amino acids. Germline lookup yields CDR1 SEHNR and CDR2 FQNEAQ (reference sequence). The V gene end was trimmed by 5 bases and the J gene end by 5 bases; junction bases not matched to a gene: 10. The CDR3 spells CASSTSTSGTVTGELFF. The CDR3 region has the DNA TGTGCCAGCAGCACATCGACTAGCGGGACAGTTACCGGGGAGCTGTTTTTT.

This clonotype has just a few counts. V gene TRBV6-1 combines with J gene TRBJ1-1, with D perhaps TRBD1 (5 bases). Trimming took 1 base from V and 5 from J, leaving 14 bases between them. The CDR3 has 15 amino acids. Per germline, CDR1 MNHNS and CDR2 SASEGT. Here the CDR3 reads CASSEVGQYRTEAFF. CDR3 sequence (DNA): TGTGCCAGCAGTGAAGTGGGGCAGTACAGGACTGAAGCTTTCTTT.

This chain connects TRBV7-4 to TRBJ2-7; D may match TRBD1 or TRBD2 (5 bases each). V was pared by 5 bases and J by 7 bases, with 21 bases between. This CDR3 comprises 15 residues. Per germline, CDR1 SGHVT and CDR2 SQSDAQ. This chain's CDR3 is CASSQTGRLFGEQYF. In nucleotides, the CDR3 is TGTGCCAGCAGCCAAACGGGACGGTTATTTGGAGAGCAGTACTTC.

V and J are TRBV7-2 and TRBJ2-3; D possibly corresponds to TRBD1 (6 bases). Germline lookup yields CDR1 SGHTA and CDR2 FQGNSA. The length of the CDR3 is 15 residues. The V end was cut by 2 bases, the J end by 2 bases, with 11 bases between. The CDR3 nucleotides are TGTGCCAGCAGCTTAAAACAGGGTCACACAGATACGCAGTATTTT. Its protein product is CASSLKQGHTDTQYF. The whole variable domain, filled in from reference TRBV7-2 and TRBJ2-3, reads GAGVSQSPSNKVTEKGKDVELRCDPISGHTALYWYRQSLGQGLEFLIYFQGNSAPDKSGLPSDRFSAERTGGSVSTLTIQRTQQEDSAVYLCASSLKQGHTDTQYFGPGTRLTVL.